In its sample, the clone carrying this TCR beta chain was seen a few times. This record comes from a study of blood T cell repertoires in COVID-19. Study information: Researchers got acute and convalescent COVID-19 samples from the United States, Italy and Spain. PBMCs, B-cell-depleted T cells, or T cells were the source of the cDNA or gDNA that made up the material.

Per the study methods: Using reference gene primer amplification, nucleated cell counts were estimated. The repertoire was sequenced with immunoSEQ multiplex PCR; TCRdb's copy has only in-frame clones and lacks some. D and trimming come from the DNA, and the V and J calls and clone size come from that table. The sample contains a few hundred thousand clones, around 81% of which appear only once. This CDR3 spans 16 amino acids. With 3 bases clipped from V and 9 bases from J, the junction kept 14 bases outside the gene matches. Germline V lookup: CDR1 SEHNR, CDR2 FQNEAQ (reference sequence). Sequenced input: PBMCs or T cells enriched from blood (not recorded which). V gene TRBV7-9 combines with J gene TRBJ1-2, with 9 bases matching TRBD1. This receptor was obtained from a woman between 40 and 50 years old with acute COVID-19. The CDR3 is CASSFGTGRLGKSYTF. CDR3 sequence (DNA): TGTGCCAGCAGCTTCGGGACAGGGAGGCTTGGAAAGAGCTACACCTTC.